Described below is a single T cell receptor (beta chain) sequence and its context. It lacks a known antigen. The sample holds no much larger clone one base away, and base qualities are not on file. This specimen belongs to a study of technical replicates of blood from a few donors (dated by TCRdb to about 2017). Library generation was performed with the immunoSEQ multiplex PCR assay. In its TCRdb copy, this immuneACCESS table keeps in-frame sequences only and misses some clones. Where compared with another copy, unresolved V genes explain less than half of these, and the others have no known cause. The sample profile shows 51,000 or so clones; 90% to 95% of them were found once. The top ten constitute roughly 3.9% of the sample. From its cysteine to its phenylalanine, the CDR3 spans 13 amino acids. Kept here is only the CDR3 DNA, which spans 39 bases and is read in frame from base 1. CDR1 and CDR2 are read off the germline V gene as SGHTA and FQGNSA. V is clipped by 2 bases and J by 4 bases, and the sequence between their germline boundaries is 7 bases long.

Source material: PBMCs. This receptor chain uses TRBV7-2 and TRBJ2-3, with the D gene not clear enough to name. This sequence originates from a human donor in good health. Some clones in this sample may be carry-over from other donors' samples. The CDR3 loop reads CASSLLAPDTQYF. The DNA is as follows: TGTGCCAGCAGCTTATTAGCCCCAGATACGCAGTATTTT.